This record covers a single T cell receptor beta chain. Other DNA variants within this sample encode the same CDR3. This sample was taken from a study of Ad26.COV2.S vaccination and SARS-CoV-2 variants. About the study: Intramuscularly, Ad26.COV2.S was given either once or twice, 56 days apart.

CDR1 and CDR2 from the germline V gene are MNHEY and SMNVEV (reference sequence). Deletions cut 3 bases from V and 5 bases from J, with 10 bases between. The CDR3 totals 13 residues. The treatment denotes: roughly 19 received Ad26.COV2.S at low or high dose, single or two shots; about 5 received placebo; per-sample allocation not given. Day 63 following the first vaccine or placebo injection was when the samples were taken. What was given as vaccine was an Ad26 vector encoding Wuhan-strain SARS-CoV-2 spike. The assay was immunoSEQ multiplex PCR, and TCRdb's table has in-frame clones only and misses some. The table lists hundreds of thousands of clones, 85% to 90% of them singletons, with around 5.3% in the top ten.

This clonotype originated in a person aged 18-65 years who received the Ad26.COV2.S COVID-19 vaccine or a placebo. The chain couples TRBV27 to TRBJ2-5, with unresolved D. This sample comprised peripheral blood, obtained in a trial of Ad26.COV2.S vaccine versus placebo. CDR3 sequence: CASSFGLGETQYF. As DNA, the CDR3 is TGTGCCAGCAGTTTCGGGCTCGGGGAGACCCAGTACTTC.